This T cell receptor beta chain appears in the sequencing data of a study of shared clonotypes between healthy human individuals. For the study at large: The study enrolled a couple of women and three men aged 18 to 49. Study results and limitations: Few donors limited the genetic and exposure-history diversity represented.

The table came from immunoSEQ multiplex PCR; TCRdb's copy has only in-frame clones and leaves some out. The table shows around 430,000 clones, with roughly 80% occurring only once. Comment on this clone: Its specificity is unknown.

There are 12 residues in the CDR3. V dropped 3 bases and J dropped 6; count of bases not matched to a gene: 3. From germline, CDR1 is GTSNPN and CDR2 SVGIG (reference sequence). V gene TRBV30 combines with J gene TRBJ1-2, with 8 bases matching TRBD1. The source material was PBMCs. This receptor was taken from a woman aged 40 to 50 in good health. Some clones in this sample may be carry-over from other donors' samples. The CDR3 nucleotides read TGTGCCTGGAGGGCAGGGGGCCATGGCTACACCTTC. The encoded protein is CAWRAGGHGYTF.